This T cell receptor (beta chain) was profiled in a study of cytomegalovirus exposure and HLA in healthy donors. Study background: Earlier results showed almost 120 million unique TCR beta sequences derived from approximately 170 million T cells.

As regards this clone: The antigen is not known.

CDR3 length: 13 amino acids. Germline CDR1 is MDHEN and CDR2 is SYDVKM. The germline V and J ends were trimmed by 7 bases and 7 bases, with 11 bases remaining between them. Whole-study findings and limits: Both high specificity and high sensitivity reportedly marked the classifier's diagnosis of cytomegalovirus status. Immune exposure was documented only through CMV serostatus. In vitro experiments confirmed that three CMV-associated chains were specific for CMV antigens.

In the PCR, 60 Vbeta and 13 Jbeta primers were used. The table came from immunoSEQ multiplex PCR; TCRdb's copy has only in-frame clones and leaves some out. The sample yields 64,000 or so clones, over 75% seen once. The TCR sequence derives from a female donor in good health and CMV-seronegative. The specimen sequenced was PBMCs. The genes are TRBV28 and TRBJ1-6; D remains ambiguous. This chain's CDR3 is CASTITGNSPLHF. CDR3 nucleotides: TGTGCCAGCACCATAACGGGGAATTCACCCCTCCACTTT.